These 20 T cell receptor beta chains came from one sample sequenced in a study of control samples from healthy donors and cancer patients. TCRdb's table, derived via immunoSEQ multiplex PCR, lists solely in-frame clones and lacks some. Of 150,000 to 200,000 clones listed, approximately 91% are singletons. The sample taken for sequencing was blood. The receptors originated from a woman aged 40 to 50 in good health.

This clone is a singleton in its sample. This chain links TRBV20-1 with TRBJ1-2, with 9 nucleotides matching TRBD1. CDR1 is DFQATT, CDR2 SNEGSKA, per germline (reference sequence). The CDR3 runs 14 residues. The V and J ends lost 3 bases and 2 bases, in that order; junction bases with no gene match: 4. For the CDR3, the DNA is TGCAGTGCTAGTACCGGGACAGGGAACTATGGCTACACCTTC. Translated: CSASTGTGNYGYTF.

This rearrangement joins TRBV6-4 to TRBJ2-7; D remains ambiguous. V gave up 3 bases and J gave up 3 bases, with 12 bases separating them. The CDR3 contains 14 residues. The germline CDR1 and CDR2 sequences are MRHNA and SNTAGT. CDR3 loop: CASSERENDYEQYF. CDR3 bases: TGTGCCAGCAGTGAGAGAGAGAACGACTACGAGCAGTACTTC.

The sample holds one count of this clone. The gene calls are TRBV18 and TRBJ2-3; a weak D match, TRBD2 (5 bases). Germline V gene lookup returns CDR1 KGHSH and CDR2 LQKENI. This CDR3 has 16 amino acids. Trimming pared 0 bases from V and 1 base from J, leaving 11 bases between. CDR3 amino acids: CASSPPVGGGTDTQYF. CDR3 DNA sequence: TGTGCCAGCTCACCACCGGTAGGAGGAGGCACAGATACGCAGTATTTT.

This clone was found once. This rearrangement joins TRBV4-1 to TRBJ2-4; 10 bases line up with TRBD2. Germline V gene lookup returns CDR1 MGHRA and CDR2 YSYEKL. The CDR3 consists of 18 residues. V trimming: 2 bases; J trimming: 0 bases; junction bases outside the gene matches: 7. CDR3 region: CASSQPSGGSRAKNIQYF. The CDR3 DNA reads TGCGCCAGCAGCCAACCTAGCGGGGGTTCACGAGCCAAAAACATTCAGTACTTC.

The rearrangement joins TRBV7-8 to TRBJ1-1; D perhaps matches TRBD1 (5 bases). With 8 bases removed from V and 0 bases from J, the gap between germline ends came to 10 bases. The V gene's germline CDR1 is SGHVS and CDR2 FQNEAQ. This CDR3 spans 13 amino acids. The CDR3 DNA reads as TGTGCCAGCTCGGGGCAGGTGAACACTGAAGCTTTCTTT. It yields the protein CASSGQVNTEAFF.

J is TRBJ2-7 and V is TRBV19, with 7 nucleotides matching TRBD1. Germline CDR1 reads LNHDA; CDR2 reads SQIVND (reference sequence). This CDR3 is built from 15 residues. V shed 5 bases and J 0 bases; nucleotides not matched to a gene: 7. CDR3 bases: TGTGCCAGTAGTTGGGACAGTCAAAACTCCTACGAGCAGTACTTC. The encoded protein is CASSWDSQNSYEQYF.

This chain joins TRBV19 and TRBJ1-1; D gene unclear. The CDR3 is made up of 13 amino acids. The ends were cut back, 5 bases at V and 5 bases at J, with 12 bases in the middle. The V gene's germline CDR1 is LNHDA and CDR2 SQIVND (reference sequence). CDR3 coding DNA: TGTGCCAGTAGTTCTACGGGTGGGACTGAAGCTTTCTTT. This translates into CASSSTGGTEAFF.

V and J are TRBV19 and TRBJ2-1; no clear D gene. Trimming shortened V by 7 bases and J by 5 bases, and 9 bases separated the two germline ends. Germline V gene sequence: CDR1 LNHDA, CDR2 SQIVND (reference sequence). The CDR3 totals 12 residues. This CDR3 is CASKVGNNEQFF. CDR3 coding DNA: TGTGCCAGTAAGGTAGGAAACAATGAGCAGTTCTTC.

This rearrangement joins TRBV4-2 to TRBJ1-2; D is unclear. With 0 bases removed from V and 8 bases from J, the gap between germline ends came to 13 bases. From germline, CDR1 is LGHNA and CDR2 YNFKEQ. There are 14 residues in the CDR3. CDR3 in DNA: TGTGCCAGCAGCCAAGAATTATCAGACTCGGGCTACACCTTC. Translated, it gives CASSQELSDSGYTF.

This clone appeared once. The genes are TRBV19 and TRBJ1-1, with D tentatively TRBD1 (6 bases). CDR3 length: 16 residues. V dropped 3 bases and J dropped 7 bases, with 21 bases sitting between them. Germline V CDR1 and CDR2: LNHDA, SQIVND (reference sequence). The CDR3 nucleotides are TGTGCCAGTAGTATCCTGAGGGGGGGCTCAGTAGATGAAGCTTTCTTT. Its protein is CASSILRGGSVDEAFF.

V is TRBV7-2 and J is TRBJ1-6; D is unclear. Germline V gene lookup returns CDR1 SGHTA and CDR2 FQGNSA. V lost 2 bases and J lost 8, with 13 bases in between. CDR3 length equals 15 residues. The CDR3, as DNA: TGTGCCAGCAGCTTAAGAGGCGGGGAGGATTCACCCCTCCACTTT. Translated, it gives CASSLRGGEDSPLHF.

The chain recombines TRBV5-8 with TRBJ2-3, with TRBD2 matching over 7 bases. J gave up 9 bases and V 4 bases, and 11 bases lay outside the gene matches. CDR3 size: 14 residues. CDR1 is SGHTS and CDR2 is YDEGEE in the germline V gene. In nucleotides, the CDR3 is TGTGCCAGCAGCCCCGGGGGGATAGCGCGCACGCAGTATTTT. It specifies CASSPGGIARTQYF.

DNA of the CDR3: TGTGCCAGCAGCCTGACGGACACTGAAGCTTTCTTT. Translated: CASSLTDTEAFF. This chain joins TRBV5-6 and TRBJ1-1, with D hard to call. The V end lost 4 bases, the J end lost 3 bases, and 7 bases lay between the germline ends. The CDR3 totals 12 residues. Germline assignment: CDR1 SGHDT and CDR2 YYEEEE.

The genes are TRBV27 and TRBJ1-1; D is ambiguous. The CDR3 spans 13 residues. V was trimmed by 3 bases and J by 3 bases, leaving 8 bases between them. Looked up from germline, CDR1 is MNHEY and CDR2 is SMNVEV (reference sequence). The CDR3 coding sequence is TGTGCCAGCAGTTTGGGAATTTACACTGAAGCTTTCTTT. Protein product: CASSLGIYTEAFF.

The gene calls are TRBV11-2 and TRBJ1-1; no reliable D call. The CDR3 length is 14 residues. Between the trimmed V and J ends, which lost 0 bases and 1 base, there was a span of 6 bases. Germline assignment: CDR1 SGHAT and CDR2 FQNNGV. CDR3 DNA: TGTGCCAGCAGCTTAGATATGGGGAACACTGAAGCTTTCTTT. Protein product: CASSLDMGNTEAFF.

The chain carries TRBV5-1 and TRBJ1-6, with 8 positions matching TRBD1. This CDR3 has 15 amino acids. The germline CDR1 and CDR2 sequences are SGHRS and YFSETQ. The V segment lost 5 bases and the J segment 7 bases; nucleotides outside the gene matches: 8. CDR3 region: CASSATGAENSPLHF. In DNA, the CDR3 is TGCGCCAGCAGTGCGACAGGGGCGGAAAATTCACCCCTCCACTTT.

This chain joins TRBV7-9 and TRBJ2-7; maybe TRBD1 (6 bases). Trimming removed 5 bases from V and 9 bases from J, with 14 bases in between. This CDR3 is built from 12 residues. CDR1 SEHNR and CDR2 FQNEAQ come from the germline V gene (reference sequence). The CDR3 loop reads CASSITQGVQYF. The CDR3 region has the DNA TGTGCCAGCAGCATTACACAGGGAGTGCAGTACTTC.

CDR3 in DNA: TGTGCCAGCAGCTCCAGCGGGGGGAATGAAGCTTTCTTT. This sequence encodes CASSSSGGNEAFF. The chain combines TRBV5-6 with TRBJ1-1; tentatively, D is TRBD1 (5 bases). V was cut by 3 bases and J by 7 bases, with 13 bases left in between. The germline CDR1 and CDR2 sequences are SGHDT and YYEEEE. The CDR3 loop spans 13 amino acids.

The chain uses TRBV14 and TRBJ2-7; 10 bases line up with TRBD1. V was pared by 8 bases and J by 4 bases, with 11 bases of the junction left unmatched. Germline loops: CDR1 SGHDN, CDR2 FVKESK. This CDR3 spans 15 amino acids. CDR3: CASSRPGTGVYEQYF. In nucleotides, the CDR3 is TGTGCCAGCTCTCGCCCCGGGACAGGGGTGTACGAGCAGTACTTC.

The chain uses TRBV5-1 and TRBJ1-4; D remains ambiguous. This CDR3 region has 14 residues. Trimming left V 4 bases short and J 8 bases short, with 15 bases between. The germline V gene encodes CDR1 SGHRS and CDR2 YFSETQ. The CDR3 here is CASSRGSPGEKLFF. The CDR3 bases are TGCGCCAGCAGCCGGGGAAGCCCGGGGGAAAAACTGTTTTTT.